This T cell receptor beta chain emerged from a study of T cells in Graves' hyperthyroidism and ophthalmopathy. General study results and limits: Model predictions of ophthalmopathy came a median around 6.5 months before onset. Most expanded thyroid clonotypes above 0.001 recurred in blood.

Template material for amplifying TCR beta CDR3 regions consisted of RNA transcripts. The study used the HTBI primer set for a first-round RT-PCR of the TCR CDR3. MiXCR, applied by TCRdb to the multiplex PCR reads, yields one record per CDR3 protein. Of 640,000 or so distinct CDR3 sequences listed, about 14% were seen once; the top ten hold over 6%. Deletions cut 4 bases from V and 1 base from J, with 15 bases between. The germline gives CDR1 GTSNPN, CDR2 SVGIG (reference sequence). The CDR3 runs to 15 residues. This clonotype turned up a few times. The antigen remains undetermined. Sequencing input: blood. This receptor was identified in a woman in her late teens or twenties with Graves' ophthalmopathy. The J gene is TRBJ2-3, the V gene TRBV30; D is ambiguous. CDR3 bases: TGTGCCTGGAATCGAGGCATGGGCGGCACAGATACGCAGTATTTT. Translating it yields CAWNRGMGGTDTQYF.